One sample yielded the 19 T cell receptor beta chains listed below, sequenced in a study of Graves' ophthalmopathy and Graves' hyperthyroidism. Amplification of TCR beta CDR3 regions used RNA transcripts. RT-PCR in the first round used HTBI primers; a second-round multiplex PCR followed. One entry per CDR3 protein results from TCRdb running MiXCR on the multiplex PCR reads. This table has about 390,000 distinct CDR3 sequences, 17% appearing once. The material sequenced was peripheral blood. These receptors were collected from an adult woman with stable Graves' hyperthyroidism.

The rearrangement links TRBV7-2 to TRBJ2-5, with 8 bases lining up with TRBD2. The length of the CDR3 is 15 residues. V lost 3 bases and J lost 1; bases outside the gene matches: 4. In germline, CDR1 is SGHTA, CDR2 FQGNSA. This CDR3 reads CASSFWRGAQETQYF. CDR3 coding DNA: TGTGCCAGCAGCTTTTGGCGGGGGGCCCAAGAGACCCAGTACTTC.

The chain is built from TRBV16 and TRBJ1-1; 8 nucleotides align to TRBD1. This CDR3 has 14 amino acids. Looked up from germline, CDR1 is KGHSY and CDR2 is FQNENV. Unmatched junction bases numbered 5, after V lost 4 bases and J lost 4 bases. CDR3 bases: TGTGCCAGCAGCCGCGGACAGGGAGGCACTGAAGCTTTCTTT. This encodes CASSRGQGGTEAFF.

This clonotype was seen a handful of times. This sequence joins TRBV6-5 and TRBJ2-7; D not resolved. CDR3 length equals 13 residues. The V end lost 3 bases, the J end lost 4 bases, and 10 bases lay between the germline ends. Germline V gene data show CDR1 as MNHEY and CDR2 as SVGAGI. CDR3 coding DNA: TGTGCCAGCAGTTATCGCCAGGAATACGAGCAGTACTTC. Protein: CASSYRQEYEQYF.

This clonotype was seen repeatedly, ten times or more. The chain is built from TRBV28 and TRBJ1-6; TRBD1 matches at 8 bases. Losses at the gene ends were 1 base for V and 10 bases for J; bases not matched to a gene: 9. The CDR3 loop spans 16 amino acids. CDR1 and CDR2 from the germline V gene are MDHEN and SYDVKM. The CDR3 region has the DNA TGTGCCAGCAGTTTATCCCGGACAGGGAAAAGATCACCCCTCCACTTT. It yields the protein CASSLSRTGKRSPLHF.

The chain couples TRBV7-2 to TRBJ2-7; 7 bases line up with TRBD1. The ends lost 4 bases at V and 5 bases at J; junction bases unmatched: 8. The CDR3 covers 14 residues. Germline V CDR1 and CDR2: SGHTA, FQGNSA. CDR3 nucleotide sequence: TGTGCCAGCAGCTCATGGACAGGCACCGACGAGCAGTACTTC. This translates into CASSSWTGTDEQYF.

This clonotype was seen repeatedly, ten times or more. This sequence joins TRBV5-1 and TRBJ1-2; D remains unclear. Trimming took 1 base from V and 4 from J, leaving 11 bases between them. Germline V gives CDR1 SGHRS, CDR2 YFSETQ. The CDR3 covers 14 residues. The CDR3 bases are TGCGCCAGCAGCTTGAACGGGGTTGGCTATGGCTACACCTTC. Amino acid sequence: CASSLNGVGYGYTF.

This chain connects TRBV20-1 to TRBJ1-5, with a possible D match to TRBD1 (5 bases). The length of the CDR3 is 19 residues. V was cut by 6 bases and J by 0 bases, with 27 bases left in between. The germline gives CDR1 DFQATT, CDR2 SNEGSKA (reference sequence). Here the CDR3 reads CSAGGEVVSGDDSNQPQHF. For the CDR3, the DNA is TGCAGTGCGGGGGGGGAGGTGGTGAGTGGGGATGATAGCAATCAGCCCCAGCATTTT.

The chain carries TRBV18 and TRBJ2-7, with D possibly being TRBD1 or TRBD2 (5 bases each). Trimming removed 2 bases from V and 3 bases from J, with 17 bases in between. The CDR3 loop spans 16 amino acids. CDR1 KGHSH and CDR2 LQKENI come from the germline V gene. CDR3 amino acids: CASSPKGVRDVYEQYF. For the CDR3, the DNA is TGTGCCAGCTCACCAAAAGGTGTCAGGGACGTCTACGAGCAGTACTTC.

V usage is TRBV19 and J usage is TRBJ2-7; 11 bases map to TRBD2. Germline V lookup: CDR1 LNHDA, CDR2 SQIVND (reference sequence). V shed 3 bases, J shed 7 bases, and the junction held 5 bases outside the gene matches. CDR3 size: 14 residues. DNA for the CDR3: TGTGCCAGTAGTATCCTAGCGGGAGGAGAAGAGCAGTACTTC. Translated, it gives CASSILAGGEEQYF.

This clonotype appeared many times. The chain employs TRBV6-1 and TRBJ2-5; either TRBD1 or TRBD2 may supply D (6 bases each). Germline-derived CDR1 and CDR2 are MNHNS and SASEGT. V was pared by 5 bases and J by 4 bases, with 17 bases between. The CDR3 consists of 15 residues. The CDR3 loop is CASSLLGGTRETQYF. The DNA of the CDR3 is TGTGCCAGCAGTCTCCTAGGGGGGACTCGAGAGACCCAGTACTTC.

This clonotype was seen many times. The V and J genes are TRBV18 and TRBJ1-2, with D possibly TRBD1 on 5 matching bases. The CDR3 sequence is 13 residues long. With 4 bases removed from V and 6 bases from J, the gap between germline ends came to 12 bases. Germline V gene data show CDR1 as KGHSH and CDR2 as LQKENI. The CDR3 spells CASSRDSSNGYTF. The CDR3 bases are TGTGCCAGCTCACGTGACAGTTCGAATGGCTACACCTTC.

This clonotype occurred many times. The chain joins TRBV6-4 to TRBJ2-7, with D possibly matching TRBD2 (5 bases). The germline V gene encodes CDR1 MRHNA and CDR2 SNTAGT. The V end lost 10 bases, the J end lost 7 bases, and 17 bases lay between the germline ends. The CDR3 consists of 12 residues. Here the CDR3 DNA reads TGTGCCACCCCTCGTTGGAGGTGGGAGCAGTACTTC. It codes for CATPRWRWEQYF.

This clonotype was detected many times. The J gene is TRBJ1-5, the V gene TRBV27, with TRBD1 matching over 8 bases. With 0 bases clipped from V and 6 bases from J, the junction kept 7 bases outside the gene matches. The germline CDR1 and CDR2 sequences are MNHEY and SMNVEV (reference sequence). The CDR3 is 16 residues long. CDR3 DNA sequence: TGTGCCAGCAGTTTATCCGGACAGGGTTGGTTTCAGCCCCAGCATTTT. Translation: CASSLSGQGWFQPQHF.

This clonotype was observed a handful of times. This chain joins TRBV6-2 or TRBV6-3 and TRBJ2-5; 12 positions match TRBD2. Losses at the gene ends were 2 bases for V and 2 bases for J; bases not matched to a gene: 12. The CDR3 spans 19 residues. CDR1 and CDR2 (germline): MNHEY, SVGEGT. The CDR3 reads CASSYTSAPGLAGQETQYF. In DNA form, the CDR3 reads TGTGCCAGCAGTTACACCTCTGCACCGGGACTAGCGGGTCAAGAGACCCAGTACTTC.

In this sample, this clonotype turned up many times. The chain combines TRBV28 with TRBJ1-2, with D hard to call. V gave up 8 bases and J gave up 0 bases, with 7 bases separating them. Germline V gene lookup returns CDR1 MDHEN and CDR2 SYDVKM. The CDR3 contains 12 residues. In DNA, the CDR3 is TGTGCCAGCGCGGGAGCTAACTATGGCTACACCTTC. This codes for CASAGANYGYTF.

This clonotype showed up many times. In DNA form, the CDR3 reads TGTGCCAGCAGCCGGGCACAGGGTTTTGGCTACACCTTC. It is translated as CASSRAQGFGYTF. This rearrangement joins TRBV7-2 to TRBJ1-2; perhaps TRBD1 as D (6 bases). Germline V lookup: CDR1 SGHTA, CDR2 FQGNSA. This CDR3 is 13 amino acids long. The V end lost 5 bases, the J end lost 7 bases, and 14 bases lay between the germline ends.

The rearrangement uses TRBV11-2 and TRBJ2-7; TRBD1 is a possible D gene (5 bases). V was shortened by 4 bases and J by 0 bases, with 22 bases between the two germline ends. Per germline, CDR1 SGHAT and CDR2 FQNNGV. The length of the CDR3 is 18 residues. The CDR3 region has the DNA TGTGCCAGCAGCTCCATCTCCCGACAGAGGAAAAGCTCCTACGAGCAGTACTTC. This gives the protein CASSSISRQRKSSYEQYF.

This clonotype has at least ten counts. J is TRBJ2-6 and V is TRBV6-2 or TRBV6-3, with TRBD2 as a possible D gene (5 bases). This CDR3 has 18 amino acids. Germline V gene sequence: CDR1 MNHEY, CDR2 SVGEGT. V was trimmed by 2 bases and J by 2 bases, leaving 16 bases between them. CDR3: CASSYGRTLRPGANVLTF. The CDR3 coding sequence is TGTGCCAGCAGTTACGGCAGGACTCTCCGCCCTGGGGCCAACGTCCTGACTTTC.

The chain joins TRBV20-1 to TRBJ1-1; TRBD1 aligns across 8 bases. This CDR3 has 13 residues. V lost 2 bases to trimming and J lost 3 bases; unmatched junction nucleotides: 2. Germline CDR1 and CDR2: DFQATT and SNEGSKA (reference sequence). DNA for the CDR3: TGCAGTGCTAGACTGGACAGGGACACTGAAGCTTTCTTT. The encoded protein is CSARLDRDTEAFF.